This T cell receptor (beta chain) was obtained from a study of blood T cells in healthy people across ages. Through a sample-barcoded 5' primer and a J-beta primer mix, a second PCR was run for 7 to 11 cycles. TCRdb reanalysed the 5' RACE reads using MiXCR and keeps one entry per CDR3 protein. The table records around 1.7 million distinct CDR3 sequences, approximately 28% of them present only once. The sequence was obtained from a woman in her twenties or thirties in good health. Sequencing was performed on blood.

DNA of the CDR3: TGTGCCAGCAAACCACCGGGGACAGGCTCTGGAAACACCATATATTTT. Amino acid sequence: CASKPPGTGSGNTIYF. This sequence joins TRBV28 and TRBJ1-3; the match to TRBD1 covers 8 bases. Germline trimming cut 7 bases from V and 0 bases from J; bases unmatched to any gene: 8. This CDR3 is built from 16 residues. Germline CDR1 is MDHEN and CDR2 is SYDVKM.